Sequencing of this T cell receptor (beta chain) was carried out in a study of blood T cell repertoires in COVID-19. Data came from immunoSEQ multiplex PCR; TCRdb stores just in-frame clones and leaves some out. This sample yields a few hundred thousand clones, of which less than 90% are seen a single time; 2.5% to 3% belongs to the top ten. The CDR3 is made up of 15 amino acids. In germline, CDR1 is MNHEY, CDR2 SMNVEV (reference sequence). V was clipped by 5 bases and J by 3 bases; unmatched bases: 9. Sequences were obtained from PBMCs or T cells enriched from blood (not recorded which). The chain employs TRBV27 and TRBJ1-1, with 7 bases that match TRBD1. The sequence was collected from a young woman who had recovered from COVID-19. The CDR3: CASSPTQGVYTEAFF. As DNA, the CDR3 is TGTGCCAGCAGTCCTACGCAGGGGGTCTACACTGAAGCTTTCTTT.